Presented here are 18 T cell receptor beta chains from one specimen sequenced in a study of low-dose radiotherapy and immunotherapy resistance in tumors. Both TCRalpha and TCRbeta chains were reverse transcribed with V-gene-specific primers. An approximately 19-cycle PCR with a constant-region primer and V-primer adapter amplified TCRs. TCRdb fed the reads into MiXCR, producing one record per CDR3 protein. The table lists about 100,000 distinct CDR3 sequences, roughly 20% of them singletons. The time point is: after trial treatment. Treatment described: LDRT plus nivolumab, ipilimumab, low-dose cyclophosphamide and aspirin (RACIN trial). The sample in question was PBMCs, obtained after low-dose radiotherapy plus immunotherapy. These TCRs come from a male donor with prostate cancer.

This clonotype appeared many times. The gene calls are TRBV30 and TRBJ2-3; no reliable D call. This CDR3 is 13 amino acids long. V was shortened by 0 bases and J by 5 bases, with 9 bases between the two germline ends. CDR1 is GTSNPN and CDR2 is SVGIG in the germline V gene (reference sequence). CDR3: CAWSVDRRDTQYF. CDR3 nucleotides: TGTGCCTGGAGTGTAGACCGCAGAGATACGCAGTATTTT.

This clonotype was counted ten times or more. The CDR3 nucleotides are TGTGCCAGCAGCACCGCCGCTGGTCGAGGAGGGCAGTTCTTC. This translates into CASSTAAGRGGQFF. This chain joins TRBV6-2 or TRBV6-3 and TRBJ2-1; TRBD2 might be the D (5 bases). There are 14 residues in the CDR3. The germline V gene encodes CDR1 MNHEY and CDR2 SVGEGT. V was shortened by 6 bases and J by 12 bases, with 21 bases between the two germline ends.

Comment on this clonotype: Since a far larger clone is one base different, this is likely a read error. The chain has TRBV29-1 and TRBJ2-7; 12 bases agree with TRBD1. CDR1 is SQVTM and CDR2 is ANQGSEA in the germline V gene. This CDR3 contains 20 residues. After removal of 1 base from V and 7 bases from J, the junction contained 23 bases not matched to a gene. The DNA of the CDR3 is TGCAGCGTTGAAGGTCTGCCCGGGACAGGGGGCCTTAGCTCCTACAATGAGCAGTACTTC. This translates into CSVEGLPGTGGLSSYNEQYF.

A note on this clonotype: Given a far larger clone just one base away, this is likely a sequencing read error. The chain employs TRBV24-1 and TRBJ2-5; unclear D gene. Germline V gene data show CDR1 as KGHDR and CDR2 as SFDVKD. There are 15 residues in the CDR3. With 3 bases removed from V and 11 bases from J, the gap between germline ends came to 21 bases. The chain's CDR3 is CATSDVGPNDNEQYF. The CDR3 bases are TGTGCCACCAGTGATGTGGGCCCGAACGACAATGAGCAGTACTTC.

V and J are TRBV6-1 and TRBJ2-1, with 11 positions matching TRBD1. From germline, CDR1 is MNHNS and CDR2 SASEGT. V was clipped by 6 bases and J by 7 bases; unmatched bases: 8. This CDR3 has 15 amino acids. CDR3 DNA sequence: TGTGCCAGCAGCTCAGGACAGGGGGCAGTTAATGAGCAGTTCTTC. It encodes CASSSGQGAVNEQFF.

On this clonotype itself: Possible read error: a much larger clone is one base away. The chain recombines TRBV20-1 with TRBJ2-7; 7 nucleotides line up with TRBD1. From germline, CDR1 is DFQATT and CDR2 SNEGSKA (reference sequence). CDR3 size: 14 residues. This CDR3 reads CSSRTSTGDYEQYF. The CDR3 DNA follows: TGCAGTTCTAGAACTTCTACAGGGGACTACGAGCAGTACTTC.

Ten or more counts support this clonotype. V is TRBV19 and J is TRBJ2-1; TRBD2 aligns across 8 bases. The germline V gene encodes CDR1 LNHDA and CDR2 SQIVND (reference sequence). The CDR3 length is 15 residues. V lost 3 bases and J lost 2; bases outside the gene matches: 3. The CDR3 loop reads CASSMGAGAYNEQFF. The CDR3 DNA reads TGTGCCAGTAGTATGGGAGCGGGGGCCTACAATGAGCAGTTCTTC. The full variable domain, in which reference TRBV19 and TRBJ2-1 provide the parts outside the CDR3, is DGGITQSPKYLFRKEGQNVTLSCEQNLNHDAMYWYRQDPGQGLRLIYYSQIVNDFQKGDIAEGYSVSREKKESFPLTVTSAQKNPTAFYLCASSMGAGAYNEQFFGPGTRLTVL.

In this sample, this clonotype turned up many times. This chain connects TRBV20-1 to TRBJ2-5; 8 bases line up with TRBD2. Germline trimming cut 6 bases from V and 7 bases from J; bases unmatched to any gene: 16. This CDR3 is 15 amino acids long. Germline V CDR1 and CDR2: DFQATT, SNEGSKA (reference sequence). The CDR3 sequence: CSAGPPRGVVATQYF. CDR3 bases: TGCAGTGCCGGTCCTCCGCGGGGGGTTGTTGCGACCCAGTACTTC.

This clonotype was detected ten times or more. This chain connects TRBV6-2 or TRBV6-3 to TRBJ1-5, with TRBD1 matching 7 bases. CDR3 length equals 14 residues. Germline loops: CDR1 MNHEY, CDR2 SVGEGT. J gave up 7 bases and V 6 bases, and 9 bases lay outside the gene matches. The CDR3 sequence is CASRDDRVRQPQHF. The CDR3, as DNA: TGTGCCAGCAGAGACGACAGGGTTCGACAGCCCCAGCATTTT.

This clonotype was seen repeatedly, ten times or more. The chain combines TRBV12-3 or TRBV12-4 with TRBJ1-1; possibly TRBD1 for D (5 bases). The CDR3 covers 13 residues. V shed 7 bases and J shed 11 bases, with 20 bases lying between them. CDR3 protein: CASTGSGRGLAFF. CDR3 coding DNA: TGTGCCAGCACCGGTTCCGGGAGGGGTCTGGCTTTCTTT.

Ten or more counts support this clonotype. The chain uses TRBV5-1 and TRBJ1-2; 9 bases map to TRBD1. Germline trimming cut 4 bases from V and 8 bases from J; bases unmatched to any gene: 12. Germline V gives CDR1 SGHRS, CDR2 YFSETQ. CDR3 length: 15 residues. The DNA for the CDR3 is TGCGCCAGCAGCCCCCTGTCCGGGACAGGGACCGGCTACACCTTC. It is translated as CASSPLSGTGTGYTF.

CDR3 DNA: TGTGCCAGCAGCCAGGGGGCTTGGTCCTACGAGCAGTACTTC. This sequence encodes CASSQGAWSYEQYF. The chain employs TRBV11-2 and TRBJ2-7; 8 positions agree with TRBD1. The ends lost 5 bases at V and 1 base at J; junction bases unmatched: 4. Germline loops: CDR1 SGHAT, CDR2 FQNNGV. This CDR3 has 14 residues.

Comment on this clonotype: Given a far larger clone just one base away, this is likely a sequencing read error. The J gene is TRBJ2-3, the V gene TRBV28, with D perhaps given as TRBD1 or TRBD2 (5 bases each). CDR1 is MDHEN, CDR2 SYDVKM, per germline. This CDR3 has 18 amino acids. The CDR3 region is CATSDDLGVAGGTDTQYF. CDR3 nucleotides: TGTGCCACCAGTGATGACCTGGGGGTAGCTGGGGGCACAGATACGCAGTATTTT.

This clonotype was observed many times. V usage is TRBV2 and J usage is TRBJ2-2; 10 bases agree with TRBD2. The CDR3 is made up of 14 amino acids. Looked up from germline, CDR1 is SNHLY and CDR2 is FYNNEI. V shed 6 bases, J shed 6 bases, and the junction held 4 bases outside the gene matches. The CDR3 DNA reads as TGTGCCAGCAGGGAGCGGGGGGGCCCCGGGGAGCTGTTTTTT. This gives the protein CASRERGGPGELFF.

This clonotype was observed many times. J is TRBJ2-3 and V is TRBV20-1, with D unresolved. Germline lookup yields CDR1 DFQATT and CDR2 SNEGSKA (reference sequence). Trimming stripped 4 bases from V and 6 bases from J, with 17 bases between. The CDR3 consists of 14 residues. The CDR3 here is CSAKIALGSDTQYF. The CDR3 DNA sequence: TGCAGTGCTAAGATTGCTCTGGGGTCGGATACGCAGTATTTT.

This rearrangement joins TRBV6-2 or TRBV6-3 to TRBJ1-6; no clear D. V was trimmed by 5 bases and J by 5 bases, leaving 16 bases between them. Germline V gene data show CDR1 as MNHEY and CDR2 as SVGEGT. The CDR3 is made up of 16 amino acids. This chain's CDR3 is CASSEMGRRDNSPLHF. DNA for the CDR3: TGTGCCAGCAGTGAAATGGGCCGTAGAGATAATTCACCCCTCCACTTT.

This clonotype was observed many times. This sequence joins TRBV20-1 and TRBJ2-3, with D uncertain. This CDR3 comprises 14 residues. Trimming left V 6 bases short and J 2 bases short, with 15 bases between. Germline CDR1 reads DFQATT; CDR2 reads SNEGSKA (reference sequence). The CDR3 loop reads CSAEDRTNTDTQYF. CDR3 coding DNA: TGCAGTGCAGAGGACCGAACGAACACAGATACGCAGTATTTT.

This clonotype was counted at least ten times. The gene calls are TRBV19 and TRBJ1-4; possible D gene TRBD1, 5 bases. The CDR3 covers 13 residues. Per the germline V gene, CDR1 is LNHDA and CDR2 is SQIVND (reference sequence). The CDR3 loop reads CASSSRVYEKLFF. Here the CDR3 DNA reads TGTGCTTCGAGTAGCAGGGTATATGAAAAACTGTTTTTT.